The clone carrying this T cell receptor (beta chain) is medium-sized in the sample. The record originates from a study of CDR3 diversity in severe acne. With 0 bases removed from V and 0 bases from J, the gap between germline ends came to 12 bases. In germline, CDR1 is SGHVS, CDR2 FNYEAQ. CDR3 length: 16 residues. TCRdb independently ran MiXCR on the PCR reads; one entry per CDR3 protein. The table has almost 85,000 distinct CDR3 sequences, 45% to 60% seen once; the top ten hold roughly an eighth. The chain is built from TRBV7-6 and TRBJ2-7; D not resolved. The receptor comes from a male donor in good health, without acne. Sequenced sample: blood. CDR3: CASSLATASSSYEQYF. CDR3 nucleotide sequence: TGTGCCAGCAGCTTAGCGACGGCATCGAGCTCCTACGAGCAGTACTTC.